This T cell receptor beta chain emerged from a study of shared clonotypes between healthy human individuals. With 6 bases removed from V and 4 bases from J, the gap between germline ends came to 12 bases. Germline CDR1 MDHEN, CDR2 SYDVKM. The CDR3 consists of 14 residues. The protocol was immunoSEQ multiplex PCR, while the TCRdb copy is restricted to in-frame clones and leaves out a portion. This table has approximately 2,000,000 clones, about 90% appearing once. Splitting of CD4+ cells produced CD45RA+ naive and CD45RA-negative memory subsets. Sequencing was carried out using naive CD4+ T cells from PBMCs. Subset given: CD45RA+ positively selected. The chain carries TRBV28 and TRBJ1-4; D unclear. The receptor was isolated from a young man in good health. Some clones in this sample may be carry-over from other donors' samples. The CDR3, as DNA: TGTGCCAGCAGCCTACAGTACGGTAATGAAAAACTGTTTTTT. Amino acids: CASSLQYGNEKLFF.